This entry features one TCR beta chain sequence. Preparation of the TCRbeta library involved a method that used unique molecular identifiers. TCRdb redid the calling of the PCR reads with MiXCR, one entry per CDR3 protein. The table records 750,000 to 950,000 distinct CDR3 sequences, about 15% of them present only once. The data belong to a study of T-cell reconstitution after alpha-beta-depleted transplantation in children. The clonotype comes from a male patient younger than 18 who had a stem cell transplant for acute lymphoblastic leukemia, so the T cells may come from the graft donor. The starting material was PBMCs, mostly from graft donor cells, obtained 360 days after TCRalphabeta/CD19-depleted stem cell transplant.

The DNA for the CDR3 is TGTGCCAGCAGCCTAACTAGACCCAGCCGGTTCAGAATCACTGAAGCTTTCTTT. It encodes CASSLTRPSRFRITEAFF. The rearrangement links TRBV21-1 to TRBJ1-1. TRBV21-1 is a pseudogene locus. This CDR3 comprises 18 residues.